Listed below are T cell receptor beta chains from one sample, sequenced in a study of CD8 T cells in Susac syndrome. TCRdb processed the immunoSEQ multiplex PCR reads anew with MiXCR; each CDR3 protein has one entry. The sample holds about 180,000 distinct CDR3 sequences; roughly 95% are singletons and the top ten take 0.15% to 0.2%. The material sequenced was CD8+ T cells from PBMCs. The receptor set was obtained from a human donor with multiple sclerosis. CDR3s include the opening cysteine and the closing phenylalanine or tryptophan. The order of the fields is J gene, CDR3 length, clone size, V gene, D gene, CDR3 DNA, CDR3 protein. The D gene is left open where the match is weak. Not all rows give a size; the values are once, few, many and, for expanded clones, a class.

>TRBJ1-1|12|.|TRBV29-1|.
TGCAGCGTTGAAGGGGTGAGGACTGAAGCTTTCTTT
CSVEGVRTEAFF
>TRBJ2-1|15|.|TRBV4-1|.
TGCGCCAGCAGCCCCGAGGGACTTGACTACAATGAGCAGTTCTTC
CASSPEGLDYNEQFF
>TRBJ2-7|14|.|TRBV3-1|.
TGTGCCAGCAGCCAAGAAGGTTTGGGCTACGAGCAGTACTTC
CASSQEGLGYEQYF
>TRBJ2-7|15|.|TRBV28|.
TGTGCCAGCAGCTACTCCGCGGCAGCACCCTACGAGCAGTACTTC
CASSYSAAAPYEQYF
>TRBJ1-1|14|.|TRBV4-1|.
TGCGCCAGCAGCCGGCGGGGCAAAAGCACTGAAGCTTTCTTT
CASSRRGKSTEAFF
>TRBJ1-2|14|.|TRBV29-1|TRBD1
TGCAGCGCACGGGACAGGGATTCTTCATATGGCTACACCTTC
CSARDRDSSYGYTF
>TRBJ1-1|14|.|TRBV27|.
TGTGCCAGCAGCTCGGGGGGACGGGACACTGAAGCTTTCTTT
CASSSGGRDTEAFF
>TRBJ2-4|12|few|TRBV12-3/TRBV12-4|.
TGTGCCAGCAGCCCCGGCGGGAACATTCAGTACTTC
CASSPGGNIQYF
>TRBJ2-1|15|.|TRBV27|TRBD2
TGTGCCAGCAGTTTAGGGGCGGGAGGGTTTAATGAGCAGTTCTTC
CASSLGAGGFNEQFF
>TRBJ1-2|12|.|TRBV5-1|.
TGCGCCAGCAGCTTTACGGGGGACGGCTACACCTTC
CASSFTGDGYTF
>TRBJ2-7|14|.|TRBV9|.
TGTGCCAGCAGCGTAACTAGCCCAGGAGGGGAGCAGTACTTC
CASSVTSPGGEQYF
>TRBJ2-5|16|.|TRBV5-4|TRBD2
TGTGCCAGCAGCCGGACTAGCGGGGCCTTGCGGGAGACCCAGTACTTC
CASSRTSGALRETQYF
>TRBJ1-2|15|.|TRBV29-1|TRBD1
TGCAGCGTTGAGTCAGTGTTGGACAGGGGCGTTGGCTACACCTTC
CSVESVLDRGVGYTF
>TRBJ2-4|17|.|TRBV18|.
TGTGCCAGCTCACCACGGGGCAGGGGCGCCCCGATAAACATTCAGTACTTC
CASSPRGRGAPINIQYF
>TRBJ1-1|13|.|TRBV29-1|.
TGCAGCGTTGGAAGGGGCATGAACACTGAAGCTTTCTTT
CSVGRGMNTEAFF
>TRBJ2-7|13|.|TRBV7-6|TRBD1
TGTGCCAGCAGCGGACAGGAACCTTACGAGCAGTACTTC
CASSGQEPYEQYF
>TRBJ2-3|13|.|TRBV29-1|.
TGCAGCGTTGCCCAGGGTTTGACAGATACGCAGTATTTT
CSVAQGLTDTQYF
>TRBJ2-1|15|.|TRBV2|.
TGTGCCAGCAGTGGGGAAGTAAAGGGGTCGTGGGAGCAGTTCTTC
CASSGEVKGSWEQFF
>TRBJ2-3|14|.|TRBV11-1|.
TGTGCCAGCAGCTTAGAACGGGGGACAGATACGCAGTATTTT
CASSLERGTDTQYF
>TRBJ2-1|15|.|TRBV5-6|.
TGTGCCAGCAGCCCTACAGTTAACTCCTACAATGAGCAGTTCTTC
CASSPTVNSYNEQFF
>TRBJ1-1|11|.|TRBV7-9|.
TGTGCCAGCTACCTGAACACTGAAGCTTTCTTT
CASYLNTEAFF
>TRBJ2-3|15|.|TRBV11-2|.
TGTGCCAGCAGCTTTGTCTCGGGGAGCACAGATACGCAGTATTTT
CASSFVSGSTDTQYF
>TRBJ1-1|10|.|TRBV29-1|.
TGCAGCGTGCTGAGCCTAGAAGCTTTCTTT
CSVLSLEAFF
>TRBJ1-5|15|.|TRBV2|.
TGTGCCAGCAGTGAAGAGGGGAGTGAGAACCAGCCCCAGCATTTT
CASSEEGSENQPQHF
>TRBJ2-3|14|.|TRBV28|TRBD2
TGTGCCAGCAGTTTAGCGGGAGAAACAGATACGCAGTATTTT
CASSLAGETDTQYF
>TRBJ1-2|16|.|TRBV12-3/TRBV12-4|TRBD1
TGTGCCAGCAGTTCGGGTACAGGGGTGGGTAACTATGGCTACACCTTC
CASSSGTGVGNYGYTF
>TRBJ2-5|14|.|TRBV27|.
TGTGCCAGCAGTAGCCGGACAGTGGGTGGGACCCAGTACTTC
CASSSRTVGGTQYF
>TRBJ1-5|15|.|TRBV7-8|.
TGTGCCAGCAGCGCAACAGGGTTCGGCAATCAGCCCCAGCATTTT
CASSATGFGNQPQHF
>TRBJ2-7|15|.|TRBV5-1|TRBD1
TGCGCCAGCAGCTTGACCGGGACAGCCACCTACGAGCAGTACTTC
CASSLTGTATYEQYF
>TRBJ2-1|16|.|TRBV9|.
TGTGCCAGCAGCGTGGACTCTCAAGACTATCGTAATGAGCAGTTCTTC
CASSVDSQDYRNEQFF
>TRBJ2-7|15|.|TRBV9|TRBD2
TGTGCCAGCAGCCCCCCCCCGGGGGGGGGTAACGAGCAGTACTTC
CASSPPPGGGNEQYF
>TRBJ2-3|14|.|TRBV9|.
TGTGCCAGCAGCGTATGGGCAGGCACAGATACGCAGTATTTT
CASSVWAGTDTQYF
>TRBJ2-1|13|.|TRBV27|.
TGTGCCAGCAGTCCCCGGCGGATCAATGAGCAGTTCTTC
CASSPRRINEQFF
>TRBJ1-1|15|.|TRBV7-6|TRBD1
TGTGCCAGCAGCTTAGAGACAGGGAGGGGCACTGAAGCTTTCTTT
CASSLETGRGTEAFF
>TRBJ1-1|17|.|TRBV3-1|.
TGTGCCAGCAGCCAAGATACGTCGGGACATTTGAACACTGAAGCTTTCTTT
CASSQDTSGHLNTEAFF
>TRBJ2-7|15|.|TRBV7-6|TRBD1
TGTGCCAGCAGCGGCGGGACAGGGGTTTTCCACGAGCAGTACTTC
CASSGGTGVFHEQYF
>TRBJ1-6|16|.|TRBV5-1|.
TGCGCCAGCAGCTTGGGGGCCCCGGCCAAGGGCGCACCCCTCCACTTT
CASSLGAPAKGAPLHF
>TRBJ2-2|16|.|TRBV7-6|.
TGTGCCAGCAGTTCTTGGGTAGGGAGGAACACCGGGGAGCTGTTTTTT
CASSSWVGRNTGELFF
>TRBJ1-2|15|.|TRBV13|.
TGTGCCAGCAGCCCTACGGCGGCCGTGGGCGATGGCTACACCTTC
CASSPTAAVGDGYTF
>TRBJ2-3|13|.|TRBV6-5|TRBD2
TGTGCCAGCAGCGGGACTAGGACAGATACGCAGTATTTT
CASSGTRTDTQYF
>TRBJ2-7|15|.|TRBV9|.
TGTGCCAGCAGCGATTCCGCGTCCAACTGGTACGAGCAGTACTTC
CASSDSASNWYEQYF
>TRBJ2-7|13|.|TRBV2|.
TGTGCCAGCACAGGTCCTAGCTCCTACGAGCAGTACTTC
CASTGPSSYEQYF
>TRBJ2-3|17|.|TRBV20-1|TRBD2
TGCAGTGCTAGAGCCCAGGGACTACCCATAAGCACAGATACGCAGTATTTT
CSARAQGLPISTDTQYF
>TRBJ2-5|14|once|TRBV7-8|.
TGTGCCAGCAGTTCCCGCGAGGGGCAAGAGACCCAGTACTTC
CASSSREGQETQYF
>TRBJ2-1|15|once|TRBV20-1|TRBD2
TGCAGTGCTAGAGATAGAGGGACTAGACATAGTGAGCAGTTCTTC
CSARDRGTRHSEQFF
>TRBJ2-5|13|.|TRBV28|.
TGTGCCAGCAGTTTGGAGGGTAGGGAGACCCAGTACTTC
CASSLEGRETQYF
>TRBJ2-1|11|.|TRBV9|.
TGTGCCAGCAGCGCCAATTTAGAGCAGTTCTTC
CASSANLEQFF
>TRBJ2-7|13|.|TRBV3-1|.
TGTGCCAGCAGCCTAAGGTGGGGTAACGAGCAGTACTTC
CASSLRWGNEQYF
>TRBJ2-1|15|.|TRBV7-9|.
TGTGCCAGCAGCACAGGGTTCGTATCCTACAATGAGCAGTTCTTC
CASSTGFVSYNEQFF
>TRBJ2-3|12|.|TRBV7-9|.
TGTGCCAGCACCCTAGGAGCGAATACGCAGTATTTT
CASTLGANTQYF
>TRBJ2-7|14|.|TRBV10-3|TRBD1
TGTGCCATCAGTGACCCCGGGACAGGGATCGAGCAGTACTTC
CAISDPGTGIEQYF
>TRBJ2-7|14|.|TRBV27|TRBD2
TGTGCCAGCAGCCGGACTAGCGGGAGGGAGGAGCAGTACTTC
CASSRTSGREEQYF
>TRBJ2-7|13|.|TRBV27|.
TGTGCCAGCAGCTATAACTCGTTGGGGGAGCAGTACTTC
CASSYNSLGEQYF
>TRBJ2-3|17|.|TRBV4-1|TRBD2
TGCGCCAGCAGCCAAGGGACTCTAGCGGCTAGCACAGATACGCAGTATTTT
CASSQGTLAASTDTQYF
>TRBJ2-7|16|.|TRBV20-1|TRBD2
TGCAGTGCTAGACCCGCACTAGCGGGAACTCTCTACGAGCAGTACTTC
CSARPALAGTLYEQYF
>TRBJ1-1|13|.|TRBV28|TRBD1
TGTGCCAGCAGACTAACAGGGGTGGATGTAGCTTTCTTT
CASRLTGVDVAFF
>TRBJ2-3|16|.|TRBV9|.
TGTGCCAGCAGCGTAGAGGGGGGTGCTAGCACAGATACGCAGTATTTT
CASSVEGGASTDTQYF
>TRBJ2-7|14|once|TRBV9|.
TGTGCCAGCAGCGTAGGTACAGGAGCCTCCGAGCAGTACTTC
CASSVGTGASEQYF